The next 19 T cell receptor beta chains were all read from a single sample in a study of CD8 T cell repertoires and HIV-1 epitope variants. No antigen is known for these receptors. Clones were sequenced by immunoSEQ multiplex PCR, and TCRdb holds only the in-frame ones, with some missing. Among 4,500 to 6,500 clones listed, more than 60% were seen once. The specimen was cultured CD8+ T cells derived from PBMCs. The receptor set was obtained from a male donor with HIV.

The chain is built from TRBV4-3 and TRBJ2-5, with TRBD1 matching 8 bases. Germline-derived CDR1 and CDR2 are LGHNA and YSLEER. This CDR3 has 15 residues. V dropped 4 bases and J dropped 5; count of bases not matched to a gene: 9. CDR3 sequence: CASSPHGQGRETQYF. The CDR3 nucleotides read TGCGCCAGCAGCCCTCACGGACAGGGTAGGGAGACCCAGTACTTC.

In this sample, this clone turned up a few times. This chain joins TRBV28 and TRBJ2-7, with no clear D. V was trimmed by 3 bases and J by 0 bases, leaving 3 bases between them. The CDR3 has 12 residues. CDR1 is MDHEN, CDR2 SYDVKM, per germline. The CDR3 region is CASSFSSYEQYF. For the CDR3, the DNA is TGTGCCAGCAGTTTCAGCTCCTACGAGCAGTACTTC.

The chain links TRBV4-2 to TRBJ2-7, with 7 bases that match TRBD1. Germline V gene lookup returns CDR1 LGHNA and CDR2 YNFKEQ. V shed 0 bases and J 2 bases; nucleotides not matched to a gene: 7. This CDR3 comprises 16 residues. The DNA of the CDR3 is TGTGCCAGCAGCCAAGATCTAGAACAGGGGACCTACGAGCAGTACTTC. Translated: CASSQDLEQGTYEQYF.

In this sample, this clone turned up a few times. The rearrangement joins TRBV28 to TRBJ2-5; D is undetermined. V lost 3 bases and J lost 4, with 3 bases in between. Looked up from germline, CDR1 is MDHEN and CDR2 is SYDVKM. This CDR3 spans 11 amino acids. As DNA, the CDR3 is TGTGCCAGCAGTTTTCGAGAGACCCAGTACTTC. This codes for CASSFRETQYF.

The chain employs TRBV27 and TRBJ2-7; maybe TRBD1 (5 bases). V was shortened by 5 bases and J by 1 base, with 9 bases between the two germline ends. Looked up from germline, CDR1 is MNHEY and CDR2 is SMNVEV (reference sequence). This CDR3 has 13 amino acids. The CDR3 DNA sequence: TGTGCCAGCAGTAGGGGTCCTTCCTACGAGCAGTACTTC. Translated: CASSRGPSYEQYF.

This sequence joins TRBV5-1 and TRBJ1-2; perhaps TRBD1 as D (6 bases). V shed 3 bases and J shed 0 bases, with 12 bases lying between them. Looked up from germline, CDR1 is SGHRS and CDR2 is YFSETQ. This CDR3 spans 15 amino acids. CDR3 sequence: CASSYAQGSNYGYTF. The CDR3, as DNA: TGCGCCAGCAGCTACGCTCAGGGGTCTAACTATGGCTACACCTTC.

This chain links TRBV6-5 with TRBJ2-1; maybe TRBD2 (5 bases). The CDR3 runs to 16 residues. V lost 0 bases and J lost 0, with 9 bases in between. Germline lookup yields CDR1 MNHEY and CDR2 SVGAGI. The CDR3 bases are TGTGCCAGCAGTTACTCAGCGGCCAGCTCCTACAATGAGCAGTTCTTC. This gives the protein CASSYSAASSYNEQFF.

The genes are TRBV20-1 and TRBJ1-6; D ambiguous. Trimming removed 3 bases from V and 14 bases from J, with 11 bases in between. Germline CDR1 reads DFQATT; CDR2 reads SNEGSKA (reference sequence). This CDR3 region has 11 residues. CDR3 in DNA: TGCAGTGCTAGGGACCCTCAAGCCCTCCACTTT. Its protein is CSARDPQALHF.

This chain links TRBV30 with TRBJ1-2, with 9 nucleotides matching TRBD1. After removal of 4 bases from V and 7 bases from J, the junction contained 13 bases not matched to a gene. This CDR3 is 15 amino acids long. Germline CDR1 and CDR2: GTSNPN and SVGIG (reference sequence). In DNA form, the CDR3 reads TGTGCCTGGACCGCCCCCACAGGGGGCTTGGTTGGCTACACCTTC. Translation: CAWTAPTGGLVGYTF.

This chain links TRBV5-6 with TRBJ1-1; no reliable D call. V was shortened by 0 bases and J by 5 bases, with 5 bases between the two germline ends. The CDR3 is 12 residues long. The V gene's germline CDR1 is SGHDT and CDR2 YYEEEE. The DNA for the CDR3 is TGTGCCAGCAGCTTGGGGGTTACTGAAGCTTTCTTT. It yields the protein CASSLGVTEAFF.

V gene TRBV10-3 combines with J gene TRBJ2-7; D may correspond to TRBD1 or TRBD2 (5 bases each). This CDR3 has 13 residues. Per germline, CDR1 ENHRY and CDR2 SYGVKD. Trimming left V 9 bases short and J 2 bases short, with 14 bases between. The CDR3 sequence is CAMGRDGTYEQYF. The DNA for the CDR3 is TGTGCCATGGGCCGGGACGGTACCTACGAGCAGTACTTC.

This clone occurred a few times. The rearrangement uses TRBV27 and TRBJ1-5; D remains ambiguous. V was clipped by 2 bases and J by 6 bases, with 8 bases between them. This CDR3 contains 13 residues. Germline V gene data show CDR1 as MNHEY and CDR2 as SMNVEV (reference sequence). CDR3: CASSLGGGQPQHF. The CDR3 DNA reads TGTGCCAGCAGTTTAGGAGGCGGTCAGCCCCAGCATTTT.

V is TRBV5-1 and J is TRBJ2-5, with D perhaps TRBD1 (5 bases). CDR3 size: 13 residues. The germline CDR1 and CDR2 sequences are SGHRS and YFSETQ. The germline V and J ends were trimmed by 0 bases and 7 bases, with 10 bases remaining between them. The CDR3 sequence: CASSLEGQGTQYF. CDR3 bases: TGCGCCAGCAGCTTGGAGGGGCAGGGGACCCAGTACTTC.

A few counts support this clone. This sequence joins TRBV11-3 and TRBJ2-7, with TRBD2 matching 13 bases. This CDR3 has 16 residues. Germline trimming cut 5 bases from V and 4 bases from J; bases unmatched to any gene: 8. Germline values: CDR1 SGHNT, CDR2 YENEEA. CDR3 sequence (DNA): TGTGCCAGCAGCCCTGAGGGGACTAGCGGGGTATACGAGCAGTACTTC. Translated: CASSPEGTSGVYEQYF.

The rearrangement links TRBV30 to TRBJ1-2, with D possibly matching TRBD1 (6 bases). Between the trimmed V and J ends, which lost 7 bases and 8 bases, there was a span of 11 bases. CDR3 length: 10 residues. Germline V gives CDR1 GTSNPN, CDR2 SVGIG (reference sequence). The CDR3 sequence is CALGGGGYTF. The DNA for the CDR3 is TGTGCCTTGGGCGGGGGCGGCTACACCTTC.

The V and J genes are TRBV30 and TRBJ1-4; maybe TRBD1 (6 bases). Per the germline V gene, CDR1 is GTSNPN and CDR2 is SVGIG (reference sequence). The ends were cut back, 3 bases at V and 8 bases at J, with 19 bases in the middle. This CDR3 has 15 amino acids. The CDR3 loop is CAWRGGTFKPEKLFF. The CDR3, as DNA: TGTGCCTGGAGGGGGGGGACATTCAAACCCGAAAAACTGTTTTTT.

The genes are TRBV28 and TRBJ1-2; tentative D call: TRBD1 (6 bases). The CDR3 consists of 13 residues. Between the trimmed V and J ends, which lost 4 bases and 7 bases, there was a span of 13 bases. Germline CDR1 MDHEN, CDR2 SYDVKM. The CDR3 DNA reads as TGTGCCAGCAGTTCGGGGGGGGGCCCTGGCTACACCTTC. This encodes CASSSGGGPGYTF.

This chain uses TRBV2 with TRBJ2-7; no clear D. The ends were cut back, 3 bases at V and 3 bases at J, with 12 bases in the middle. The CDR3 has 14 amino acids. Germline loops: CDR1 SNHLY, CDR2 FYNNEI. The CDR3 DNA follows: TGTGCCAGCAGTGACGAGCTCGAGATCTACGAGCAGTACTTC. Its translation: CASSDELEIYEQYF.

As concerns this clone: Other DNA sequences in this specimen translate into the identical CDR3. This sequence joins TRBV7-6 and TRBJ1-1, with D perhaps matching TRBD1 (6 bases). Deletions cut 4 bases from V and 2 bases from J, with 14 bases between. This CDR3 comprises 15 residues. The germline V gene encodes CDR1 SGHVS and CDR2 FNYEAQ. In DNA form, the CDR3 reads TGTGCCAGCAGCTCCCAGGACAGACAAAACACTGAAGCTTTCTTT. Its protein product is CASSSQDRQNTEAFF.